This entry concerns a single T cell receptor (beta chain). These data originate in a study of tumor T cells in aggressive B-cell lymphoma. This table comes from immunoSEQ multiplex PCR, and its TCRdb copy is limited to in-frame clones, with some not included. This table holds 4,000 to 6,000 clones, approximately 94% found once. Germline loops: CDR1 MDHEN, CDR2 SYDVKM. This CDR3 region has 16 residues. V dropped 3 bases and J dropped 1; count of bases not matched to a gene: 6. This sequence was found in an adult with diffuse large B cell lymphoma. Sequenced input: tumor tissue. The chain uses TRBV28 and TRBJ2-7, with 10 bases matching TRBD2. The DNA for the CDR3 is TGTGCCAGCAGTTTCCATGGACTAGCGGAGTCCTACGAGCAGTACTTC. Residues: CASSFHGLAESYEQYF.